One and the same sample provided the 28 T cell receptor beta chains below, sequenced in a study of cytomegalovirus exposure and HLA in healthy donors. The PCR contained 60 Vbeta and 13 Jbeta primers. This table comes from immunoSEQ multiplex PCR, and its TCRdb copy is limited to in-frame clones, with some not included. The sample has 68,000 or so clones. Input material: PBMCs. These receptors were collected from a boy under 18 in good health and CMV-seronegative.

Note on this clone: Relative to the germline gene, one junction end is altered; a read error may explain this. The rearrangement joins TRBV14 to TRBJ1-6, with TRBD1 matching over 9 bases. The CDR3 spans 15 residues. The germline gives CDR1 SGHDN, CDR2 FVKESK. The CDR3 here is CAGSQEATGGSPLHF. DNA for the CDR3: TGTGCCGGCAGCCAAGAGGCGACAGGGGGTTCACCCCTCCACTTT. Full variable domain (missing parts from reference TRBV14 and TRBJ1-6): EAGVTQFPSHSVIEKGQTVTLRCDPISGHDNLYWYRRVMGKEIKFLLHFVKESKQDESGMPNNRFLAERTGGTYSTLKVQPAELEDSGVYFCAGSQEATGGSPLHFGNGTRLTVT.

The V gene is TRBV30, the J gene TRBJ2-6, with TRBD1 as a possible D gene (6 bases). Trimming left V 2 bases short and J 0 bases short, with 11 bases between. The CDR3 is made up of 16 amino acids. Looked up from germline, CDR1 is GTSNPN and CDR2 is SVGIG (reference sequence). The CDR3 reads CAWSQGSSSGANVLTF. CDR3 DNA: TGTGCCTGGAGTCAGGGGAGTTCCTCTGGGGCCAACGTCCTGACTTTC.

The chain combines TRBV5-1 with TRBJ1-1; weak D call: TRBD1 (6 bases). The CDR3 runs to 14 residues. V was trimmed by 0 bases and J by 5 bases, leaving 11 bases between them. Germline CDR1 is SGHRS and CDR2 is YFSETQ. The CDR3 spells CASSLDQGWTEAFF. CDR3 DNA: TGCGCCAGCAGCTTGGATCAGGGGTGGACTGAAGCTTTCTTT.

The V and J genes are TRBV6-5 and TRBJ2-5; possibly TRBD2 for D (5 bases). The J call could be wrong; TRBJ2-7 is a better fit for the DNA end. CDR3 size: 15 residues. CDR1 is MNHEY, CDR2 SVGAGI, per germline. The CDR3 loop reads CASHRVGEREYEQYF. CDR3 bases: TGTGCCAGCCATCGGGTTGGTGAGAGGGAGTACGAGCAGTACTTC.

The chain joins TRBV6-5 to TRBJ2-1; TRBD2 matches at 9 bases. V dropped 1 base and J dropped 8; count of bases not matched to a gene: 9. The CDR3 length is 16 residues. CDR1 MNHEY and CDR2 SVGAGI come from the germline V gene. DNA of the CDR3: TGTGCCAGCAGTTACTTTGGCGGGAGGGCCCCAGATGAGCAGTTCTTC. Translated, it gives CASSYFGGRAPDEQFF.

V and J are TRBV28 and TRBJ1-2, with D hard to call. Germline CDR1 and CDR2: MDHEN and SYDVKM. The CDR3 contains 15 residues. The V and J ends lost 6 bases and 8 bases respectively, with 22 bases between them. CDR3 in DNA: TGTGCCAGCAGGGAGAGGAGTAGGAAGAATATCGGCTACACCTTC. The encoded protein is CASRERSRKNIGYTF.

V usage is TRBV9 and J usage is TRBJ2-1; D gene ambiguous. Germline lookup yields CDR1 SGDLS and CDR2 YYNGEE. V shed 3 bases and J shed 9 bases, with 13 bases lying between them. The CDR3 has 13 residues. The CDR3: CASSAPTGGEQFF. The CDR3 DNA sequence: TGTGCCAGCAGCGCCCCCACGGGTGGTGAGCAGTTCTTC.

The V gene is TRBV30, the J gene TRBJ1-6; D is ambiguous. Deletions cut 4 bases from V and 6 bases from J, with 10 bases between. The germline gives CDR1 GTSNPN, CDR2 SVGIG (reference sequence). CDR3 size: 13 residues. The CDR3 reads CAWTGISNSPLHF. In DNA, the CDR3 is TGTGCCTGGACCGGGATCAGTAATTCACCCCTCCACTTT.

The chain uses TRBV5-4 and TRBJ2-7; TRBD2 matches at 9 bases. The germline gives CDR1 SGHNT, CDR2 YYREEE (reference sequence). Trimming took 0 bases from V and 1 from J; bases not matched to a gene: 5. The CDR3 consists of 16 residues. CDR3 region: CASSLGPSGDSYEQYF. CDR3 sequence (DNA): TGTGCCAGCAGCTTGGGACCTAGCGGGGATTCCTACGAGCAGTACTTC.

The chain uses TRBV29-1 and TRBJ2-1; TRBD2 matches at 14 bases. This CDR3 has 14 residues. J lost 4 bases, V lost 6 bases, and 2 bases had no gene match. Germline CDR1 is SQVTM and CDR2 is ANQGSEA. This chain's CDR3 is CSVGTSGSYNEQFF. The CDR3 DNA sequence: TGCAGCGTAGGGACTAGCGGGAGTTACAATGAGCAGTTCTTC.

This sequence joins TRBV5-6 and TRBJ1-3, with no clear D. The V and J ends lost 0 bases and 4 bases respectively, with 8 bases between them. Germline V gene sequence: CDR1 SGHDT, CDR2 YYEEEE. The CDR3 loop spans 14 amino acids. CDR3 in amino acids: CASSLAAGGNTIYF. The CDR3 nucleotides are TGTGCCAGCAGCTTGGCTGCGGGGGGAAACACCATATATTTT.

The V and J genes are TRBV11-3 and TRBJ2-1, with 7 bases that match TRBD2. J gave up 9 bases and V 0 bases, and 5 bases lay outside the gene matches. Germline V gene sequence: CDR1 SGHNT, CDR2 YENEEA. This CDR3 has 14 residues. The CDR3 region is CASSLEAGLAEQFF. Written as DNA, the CDR3 is TGTGCCAGCAGCTTAGAAGCGGGATTAGCTGAGCAGTTCTTC.

J is TRBJ2-7 and V is TRBV19, with TRBD1 as a possible D gene (5 bases). The germline gives CDR1 LNHDA, CDR2 SQIVND (reference sequence). The CDR3 consists of 15 residues. The ends were cut back, 6 bases at V and 0 bases at J, with 15 bases in the middle. In DNA form, the CDR3 reads TGTGCCAGTAGCATATTCGCAGGGTACTCCTACGAGCAGTACTTC. Its translation is CASSIFAGYSYEQYF.

This chain uses TRBV28 with TRBJ1-5; no definite D call. The germline gives CDR1 MDHEN, CDR2 SYDVKM. Trimming took off 3 bases at V and 6 bases at J, with 12 bases between the two ends. The CDR3 runs 14 residues. In nucleotides, the CDR3 is TGTGCCAGCAGTTTCTATTCGACGGGTCAGCCCCAGCATTTT. This sequence encodes CASSFYSTGQPQHF.

V usage is TRBV30 and J usage is TRBJ1-1; TRBD1 agrees at 8 bases. V was clipped by 2 bases and J by 6 bases; unmatched bases: 11. Germline V gene sequence: CDR1 GTSNPN, CDR2 SVGIG (reference sequence). The CDR3 spans 15 residues. The CDR3: CAWSPPGTGGSEAFF. DNA of the CDR3: TGTGCCTGGAGTCCCCCCGGAACAGGGGGTTCTGAAGCTTTCTTT.

This rearrangement joins TRBV14 to TRBJ1-1, with 7 bases identical to TRBD1. CDR3 length equals 15 residues. Trimming removed 4 bases from V and 0 bases from J; junction bases left unmatched: 5. Germline lookup yields CDR1 SGHDN and CDR2 FVKESK. CDR3 nucleotide sequence: TGTGCCAGCAGCCCAGTCAGGGGGGTGAACACTGAAGCTTTCTTT. It yields the protein CASSPVRGVNTEAFF.

The V call is TRBV9, the J call TRBJ2-1; possibly TRBD2 for D (6 bases). Deletions cut 2 bases from V and 2 bases from J, with 11 bases between. This CDR3 is 15 amino acids long. Germline V lookup: CDR1 SGDLS, CDR2 YYNGEE. CDR3 sequence (DNA): TGTGCCAGCAGCGTCGCTAGCGAGGCCTACAATGAGCAGTTCTTC. It codes for CASSVASEAYNEQFF.

The V call is TRBV6-6, the J call TRBJ1-2; no clear D. Germline V CDR1 and CDR2: MNHNY, SVGAGI (reference sequence). This CDR3 has 15 residues. The V gene lost 4 bases and the J gene lost 1 base, with 13 bases spanning the gap. The CDR3 nucleotides are TGTGCCAGCAGTTTCGATCCGGGAGTTAACTATGGCTACACCTTC. It encodes CASSFDPGVNYGYTF.

The chain carries TRBV4-1 and TRBJ1-2; 12 positions match TRBD1. The length of the CDR3 is 15 residues. Unmatched junction bases numbered 6, after V lost 6 bases and J lost 4 bases. In germline, CDR1 is MGHRA, CDR2 YSYEKL. The CDR3 coding sequence is TGCGCCAGCAGAGGGACAGGGGGCGCGATCTATGGCTACACCTTC. This sequence encodes CASRGTGGAIYGYTF.

The chain employs TRBV9 and TRBJ2-2, with 7 nucleotides matching TRBD2. With V trimmed by 0 bases and J by 4 bases, 0 bases remained unmatched. CDR3 size: 14 residues. Looked up from germline, CDR1 is SGDLS and CDR2 is YYNGEE. The CDR3: CASSVASGTGELFF. As DNA, the CDR3 is TGTGCCAGCAGCGTAGCTAGCGGCACCGGGGAGCTGTTTTTT.

J is TRBJ2-1 and V is TRBV7-3; D may be TRBD1 (6 bases). Germline assignment: CDR1 SGHTA and CDR2 FQGTGA. V lost 5 bases and J lost 4, with 18 bases in between. This CDR3 contains 16 residues. This CDR3 is CASSLGPGEMYNEQFF. As DNA, the CDR3 is TGTGCCAGCAGCCTGGGGCCAGGGGAGATGTACAATGAGCAGTTCTTC.

The chain joins TRBV5-6 to TRBJ1-2, with D hard to call. V lost 4 bases to trimming and J lost 4 bases, with 11 bases between them. Per the germline V gene, CDR1 is SGHDT and CDR2 is YYEEEE. The length of the CDR3 is 13 residues. In DNA, the CDR3 is TGTGCCAGCAGCGGCCCCCGATCCTATGGCTACACCTTC. This encodes CASSGPRSYGYTF.

The V and J genes are TRBV30 and TRBJ1-4; D might be TRBD1 (5 bases). The germline V and J ends were trimmed by 0 bases and 8 bases, with 13 bases remaining between them. This CDR3 region has 14 residues. CDR1 and CDR2 (germline): GTSNPN, SVGIG (reference sequence). The CDR3: CAWSVGGGLEKLFF. CDR3 in DNA: TGTGCCTGGAGTGTCGGGGGGGGTCTAGAAAAACTGTTTTTT. Based on the CDR3 plus reference TRBV30 and TRBJ1-4, the full variable domain is SQTIHQWPATLVQPVGSPLSLECTVEGTSNPNLYWYRQAAGRGLQLLFYSVGIGQISSEVPQNLSASRPQDRQFILSSKKLLLSDSGFYLCAWSVGGGLEKLFFGSGTQLSVL.

The CDR3 DNA follows: TGTGCCAGCAGTCAACTTGCAGGGGCGGCGGAGACCCAGTACTTC. Translated: CASSQLAGAAETQYF. This chain uses TRBV7-6 with TRBJ2-5; a weak D match, TRBD1 (6 bases). V dropped 6 bases and J dropped 5 bases, with 19 bases sitting between them. Looked up from germline, CDR1 is SGHVS and CDR2 is FNYEAQ. The CDR3 spans 15 residues.

This chain uses TRBV5-1 with TRBJ2-2; D remains ambiguous. The V gene lost 0 bases and the J gene lost 3 bases, with 9 bases spanning the gap. Germline CDR1 is SGHRS and CDR2 is YFSETQ. The CDR3 spans 15 residues. The CDR3, as DNA: TGCGCCAGCAGCTTGGCGGGTGCGGACACCGGGGAGCTGTTTTTT. This gives the protein CASSLAGADTGELFF.

The CDR3 bases are TGTGCCAGCTCGGGGACAGGGGGCACTGAAGCTTTCTTT. This codes for CASSGTGGTEAFF. The V call is TRBV6-5, the J call TRBJ1-1; TRBD1 agrees at 11 bases. Trimming removed 8 bases from V and 4 bases from J; junction bases left unmatched: 3. The length of the CDR3 is 13 residues. Germline V gene data show CDR1 as MNHEY and CDR2 as SVGAGI.

The chain combines TRBV6-6 with TRBJ2-3; the match to TRBD1 covers 7 bases. The CDR3 spans 15 residues. From germline, CDR1 is MNHNY and CDR2 SVGAGI (reference sequence). V was clipped by 6 bases and J by 2 bases; unmatched bases: 8. CDR3 region: CASSPGQAITDTQYF. CDR3 sequence (DNA): TGTGCCAGCAGCCCCGGACAGGCCATCACAGATACGCAGTATTTT.

This CDR3 reads CASSQVPGDSYNEQFF. DNA for the CDR3: TGCGCCAGCAGCCAAGTTCCGGGTGACTCCTACAATGAGCAGTTCTTC. The chain carries TRBV4-1 and TRBJ2-1; D gene uncertain. Germline V gene sequence: CDR1 MGHRA, CDR2 YSYEKL. The V end lost 1 base, the J end lost 0 bases, and 10 bases lay between the germline ends. This CDR3 is 16 amino acids long.